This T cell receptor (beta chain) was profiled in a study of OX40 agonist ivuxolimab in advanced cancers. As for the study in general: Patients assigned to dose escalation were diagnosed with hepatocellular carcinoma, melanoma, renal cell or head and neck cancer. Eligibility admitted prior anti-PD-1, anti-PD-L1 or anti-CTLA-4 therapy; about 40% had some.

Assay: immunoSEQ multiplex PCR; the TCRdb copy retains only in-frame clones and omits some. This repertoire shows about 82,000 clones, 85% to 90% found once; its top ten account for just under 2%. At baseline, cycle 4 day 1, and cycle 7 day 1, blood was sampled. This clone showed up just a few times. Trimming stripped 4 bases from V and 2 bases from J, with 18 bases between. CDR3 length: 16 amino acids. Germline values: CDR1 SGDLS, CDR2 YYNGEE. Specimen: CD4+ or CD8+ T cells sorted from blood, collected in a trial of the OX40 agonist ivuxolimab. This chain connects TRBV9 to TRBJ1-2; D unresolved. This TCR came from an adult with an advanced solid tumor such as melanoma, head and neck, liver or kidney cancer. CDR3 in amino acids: CASSPDSGRGNYGYTF. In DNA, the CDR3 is TGTGCCAGCAGCCCAGACTCGGGTCGGGGAAACTATGGCTACACCTTC.